This TCR beta chain was documented in a study of blood T cells in healthy people across ages. A second PCR of 7 to 11 cycles used a sample-barcoded 5' primer and a J-beta primer mix. One entry per CDR3 protein results from TCRdb running MiXCR on the 5' RACE reads. The data show around 1.5 million distinct CDR3 sequences, around 39% seen once. This clonotype was seen a few times. Per the germline V gene, CDR1 is SQVTM and CDR2 is ANQGSEA. The CDR3 sequence is 13 residues long. The sequenced sample consisted of blood. This chain joins TRBV29-1 and TRBJ2-5, with 7 bases aligning to TRBD1. The J call may be mistaken, given a closer DNA end match to TRBJ2-7. The sequence was collected from a woman aged 18-35 years in good health. The CDR3 DNA reads as TGCAGCGCCCGGGAAGGGGGCTGGTACGAGCAGTACTTC. Its translation is CSAREGGWYEQYF.